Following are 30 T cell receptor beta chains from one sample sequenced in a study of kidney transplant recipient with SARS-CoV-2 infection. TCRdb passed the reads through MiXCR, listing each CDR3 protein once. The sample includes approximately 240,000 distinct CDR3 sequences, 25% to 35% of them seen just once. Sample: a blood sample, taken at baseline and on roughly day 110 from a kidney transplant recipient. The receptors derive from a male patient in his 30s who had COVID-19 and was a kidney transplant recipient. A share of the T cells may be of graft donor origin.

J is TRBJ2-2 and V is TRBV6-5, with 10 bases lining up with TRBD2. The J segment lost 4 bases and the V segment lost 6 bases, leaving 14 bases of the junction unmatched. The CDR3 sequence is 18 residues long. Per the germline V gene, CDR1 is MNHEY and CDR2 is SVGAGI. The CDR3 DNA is TGTGCCAGCAGGGGGAACGTGGGGCTAGCGGGAGCCACCGGGGAGCTGTTTTTT. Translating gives CASRGNVGLAGATGELFF.

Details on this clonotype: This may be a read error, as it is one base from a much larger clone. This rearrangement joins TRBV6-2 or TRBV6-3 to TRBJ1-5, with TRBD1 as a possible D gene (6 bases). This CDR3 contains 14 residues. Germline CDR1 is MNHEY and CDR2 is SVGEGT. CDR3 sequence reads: CANSRQDVNQPQHF. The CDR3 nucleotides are TGTGCCAACAGTCGACAGGACGTCAATCAGCCCCAGCATTTT.

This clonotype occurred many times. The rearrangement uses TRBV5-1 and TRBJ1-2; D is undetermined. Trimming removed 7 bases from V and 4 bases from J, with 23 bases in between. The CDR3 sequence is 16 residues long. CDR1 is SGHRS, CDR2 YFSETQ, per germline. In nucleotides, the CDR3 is TGCGCCAGCGGCACTCTATCGGTTCGAAAGACCTATGGCTACACCTTC. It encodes CASGTLSVRKTYGYTF.

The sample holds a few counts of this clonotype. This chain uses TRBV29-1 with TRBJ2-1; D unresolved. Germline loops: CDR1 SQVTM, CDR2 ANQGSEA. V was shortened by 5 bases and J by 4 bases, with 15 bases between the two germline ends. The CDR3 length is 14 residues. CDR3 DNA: TGCAGCGTTATCAGGACCGCCACTTACAATGAGCAGTTCTTC. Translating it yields CSVIRTATYNEQFF.

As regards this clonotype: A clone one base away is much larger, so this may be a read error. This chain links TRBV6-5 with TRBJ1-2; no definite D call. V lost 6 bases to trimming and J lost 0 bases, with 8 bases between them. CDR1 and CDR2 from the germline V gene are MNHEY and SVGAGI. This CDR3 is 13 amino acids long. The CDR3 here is CASSRKANYGYTF. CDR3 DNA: TGTGCCAGCAGCCGGAAGGCTAACTATGGCTACACCTTC.

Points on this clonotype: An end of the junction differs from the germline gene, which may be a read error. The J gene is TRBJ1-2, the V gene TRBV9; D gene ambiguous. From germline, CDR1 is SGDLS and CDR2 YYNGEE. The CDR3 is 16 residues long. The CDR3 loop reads CASPSRYSRKTYGYAF. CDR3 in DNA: TGTGCCAGCCCGTCGAGGTACTCAAGAAAGACCTATGGCTACGCCTTC.

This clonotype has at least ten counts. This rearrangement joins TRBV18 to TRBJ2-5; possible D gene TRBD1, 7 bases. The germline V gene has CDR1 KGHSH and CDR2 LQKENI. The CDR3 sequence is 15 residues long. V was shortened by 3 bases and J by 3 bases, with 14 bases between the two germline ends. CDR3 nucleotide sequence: TGTGCCAGCTCACCGCGGGACAGTAAAGAAGAGACCCAGTACTTC. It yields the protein CASSPRDSKEETQYF.

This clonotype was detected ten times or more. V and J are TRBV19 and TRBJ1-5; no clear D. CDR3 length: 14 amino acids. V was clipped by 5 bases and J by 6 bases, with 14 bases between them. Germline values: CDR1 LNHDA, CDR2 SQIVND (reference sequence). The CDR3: CASSYHKGPQPQHF. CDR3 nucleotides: TGTGCCAGTAGTTATCACAAAGGGCCTCAGCCCCAGCATTTT.

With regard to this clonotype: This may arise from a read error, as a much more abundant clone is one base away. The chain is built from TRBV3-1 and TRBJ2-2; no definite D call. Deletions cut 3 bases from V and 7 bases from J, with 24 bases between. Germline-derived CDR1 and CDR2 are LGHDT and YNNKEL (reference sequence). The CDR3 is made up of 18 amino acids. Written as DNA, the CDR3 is TGTGCCAGCAGCCAGTTGGCTCCCATTTCAGGCTTGATCGGGGAGCTGTTTTTT. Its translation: CASSQLAPISGLIGELFF.

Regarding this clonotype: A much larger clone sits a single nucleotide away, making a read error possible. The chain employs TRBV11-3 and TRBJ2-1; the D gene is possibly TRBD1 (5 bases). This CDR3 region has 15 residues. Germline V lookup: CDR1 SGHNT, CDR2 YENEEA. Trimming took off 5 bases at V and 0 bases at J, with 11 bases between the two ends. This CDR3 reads CASSPNRGSYNEQFF. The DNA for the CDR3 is TGTGCCAGCAGCCCGAATAGGGGCTCCTACAATGAGCAGTTCTTC.

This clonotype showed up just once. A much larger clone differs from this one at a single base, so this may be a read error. Written as DNA, the CDR3 is TGTGCCAGCCATAAAACAGGGGCTGTTGGCACTGAAGCTTTCTTT. Residues: CASHKTGAVGTEAFF. This chain joins TRBV6-5 and TRBJ1-1, with 7 nucleotides matching TRBD1. Trimming at V came to 8 bases and at J to 4 bases, leaving 13 bases not matched to a gene. The CDR3 runs 15 residues. The germline V gene encodes CDR1 MNHEY and CDR2 SVGAGI.

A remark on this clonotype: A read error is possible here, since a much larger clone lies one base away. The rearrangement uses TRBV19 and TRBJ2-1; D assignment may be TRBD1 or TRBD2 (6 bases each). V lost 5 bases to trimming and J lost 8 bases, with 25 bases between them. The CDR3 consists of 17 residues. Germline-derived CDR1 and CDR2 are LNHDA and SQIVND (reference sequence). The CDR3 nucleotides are TGTGCCAGTAGTCCCACGCAACTAGGGAGGACAGAGGATGAGCAGTTCTTC. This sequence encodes CASSPTQLGRTEDEQFF.

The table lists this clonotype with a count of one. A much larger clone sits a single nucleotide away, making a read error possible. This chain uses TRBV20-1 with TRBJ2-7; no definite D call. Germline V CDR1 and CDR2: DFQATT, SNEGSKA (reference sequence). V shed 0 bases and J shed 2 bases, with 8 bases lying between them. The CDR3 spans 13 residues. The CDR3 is CSARDPGPYEQYF. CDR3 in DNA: TGCAGTGCTAGAGATCCGGGCCCCTACGAGCAGTACTTC.

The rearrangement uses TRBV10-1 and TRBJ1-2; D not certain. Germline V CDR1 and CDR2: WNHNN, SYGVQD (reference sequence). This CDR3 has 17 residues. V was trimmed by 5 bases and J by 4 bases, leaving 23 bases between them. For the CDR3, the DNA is TGCGCCAGCAGTACGTCACGAGGATCGCGAAAGACCTATGGCTACACCTTC. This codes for CASSTSRGSRKTYGYTF.

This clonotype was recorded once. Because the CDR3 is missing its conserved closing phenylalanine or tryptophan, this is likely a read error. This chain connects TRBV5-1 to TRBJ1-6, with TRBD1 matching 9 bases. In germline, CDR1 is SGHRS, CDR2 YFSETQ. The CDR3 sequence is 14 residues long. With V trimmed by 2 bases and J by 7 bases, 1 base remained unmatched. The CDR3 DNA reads TGCGCCAGCAGCTTCGGACAGGGGAATTCACCCCTCCACCTT. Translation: CASSFGQGNSPLHL.

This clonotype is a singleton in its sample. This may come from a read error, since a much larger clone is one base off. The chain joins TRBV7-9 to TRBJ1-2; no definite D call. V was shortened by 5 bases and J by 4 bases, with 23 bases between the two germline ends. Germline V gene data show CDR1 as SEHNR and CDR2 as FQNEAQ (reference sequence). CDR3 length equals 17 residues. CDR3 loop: CASSHWRYHGKTYGYTF. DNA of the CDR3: TGTGCCAGCAGCCACTGGAGATACCATGGAAAGACCTATGGCTACACCTTC.

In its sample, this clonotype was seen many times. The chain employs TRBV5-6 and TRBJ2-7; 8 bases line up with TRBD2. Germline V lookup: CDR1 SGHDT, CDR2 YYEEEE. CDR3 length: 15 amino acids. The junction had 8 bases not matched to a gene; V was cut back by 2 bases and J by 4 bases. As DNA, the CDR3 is TGTGCCAGCAGCTTTATAAGCGGGAGAGGTTACGAGCAGTACTTC. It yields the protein CASSFISGRGYEQYF.

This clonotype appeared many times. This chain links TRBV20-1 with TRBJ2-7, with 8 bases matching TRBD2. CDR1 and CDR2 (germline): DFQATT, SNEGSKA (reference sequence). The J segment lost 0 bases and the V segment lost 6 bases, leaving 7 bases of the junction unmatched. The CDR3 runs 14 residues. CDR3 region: CSAGGRSSSYEQYF. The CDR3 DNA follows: TGCAGTGCAGGCGGGAGGTCCAGCTCCTACGAGCAGTACTTC.

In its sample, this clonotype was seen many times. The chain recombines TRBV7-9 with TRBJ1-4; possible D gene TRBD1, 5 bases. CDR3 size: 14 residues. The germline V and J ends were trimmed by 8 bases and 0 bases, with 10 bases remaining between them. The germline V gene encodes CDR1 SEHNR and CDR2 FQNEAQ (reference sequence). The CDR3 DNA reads TGTGCCAGCGGGACTTACGCAACTAATGAAAAACTGTTTTTT. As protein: CASGTYATNEKLFF.

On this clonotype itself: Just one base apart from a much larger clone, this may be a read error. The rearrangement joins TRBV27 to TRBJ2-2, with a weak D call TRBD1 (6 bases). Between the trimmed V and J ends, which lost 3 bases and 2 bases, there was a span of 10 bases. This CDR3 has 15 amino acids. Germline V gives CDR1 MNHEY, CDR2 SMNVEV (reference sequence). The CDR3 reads CASSFGTRNTGELFF. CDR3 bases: TGTGCCAGCAGTTTTGGGACACGTAACACCGGGGAGCTGTTTTTT.

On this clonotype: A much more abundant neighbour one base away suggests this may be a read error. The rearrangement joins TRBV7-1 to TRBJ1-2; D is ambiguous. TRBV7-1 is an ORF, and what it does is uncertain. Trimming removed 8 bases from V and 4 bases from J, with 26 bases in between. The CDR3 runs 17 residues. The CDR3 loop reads CASGLAFHEGKTYGYTF. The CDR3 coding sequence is TGTGCCAGCGGCTTAGCGTTTCACGAGGGAAAGACCTATGGCTACACCTTC.

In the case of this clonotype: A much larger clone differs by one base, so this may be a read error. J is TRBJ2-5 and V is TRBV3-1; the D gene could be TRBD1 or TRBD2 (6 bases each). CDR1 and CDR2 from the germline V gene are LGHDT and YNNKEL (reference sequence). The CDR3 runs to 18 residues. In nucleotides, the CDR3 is TGTGTCAGCAGCCAAGGACAGATTGGGGGGAGTAATCGGGAGACCCAGTACTTC. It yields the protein CVSSQGQIGGSNRETQYF.

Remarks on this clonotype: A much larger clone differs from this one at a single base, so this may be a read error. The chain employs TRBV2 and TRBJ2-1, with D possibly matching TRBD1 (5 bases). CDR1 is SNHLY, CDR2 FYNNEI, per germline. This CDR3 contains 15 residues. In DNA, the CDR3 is TGTGCCAGCAGGGAAGGGGTTAGCTCCTACAATGAGCAGTCCTTC. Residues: CASREGVSSYNEQSF.

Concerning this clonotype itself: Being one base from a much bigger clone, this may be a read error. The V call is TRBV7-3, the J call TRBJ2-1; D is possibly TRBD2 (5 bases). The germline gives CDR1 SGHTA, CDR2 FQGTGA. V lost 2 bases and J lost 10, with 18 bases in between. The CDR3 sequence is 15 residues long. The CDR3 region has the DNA TGTGCCAGCAGCTTATCAGTGGGAGAGGGCCGGGAGCAGTTCTTC. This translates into CASSLSVGEGREQFF.

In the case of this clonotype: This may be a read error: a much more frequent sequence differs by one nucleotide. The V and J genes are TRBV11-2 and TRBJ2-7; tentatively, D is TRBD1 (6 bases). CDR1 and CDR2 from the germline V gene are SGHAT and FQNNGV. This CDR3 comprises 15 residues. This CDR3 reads CAGSMGAGSSYEQYF. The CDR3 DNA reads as TGTGCCGGCAGCATGGGGGCAGGGTCATCCTACGAGCAGTACTTC.

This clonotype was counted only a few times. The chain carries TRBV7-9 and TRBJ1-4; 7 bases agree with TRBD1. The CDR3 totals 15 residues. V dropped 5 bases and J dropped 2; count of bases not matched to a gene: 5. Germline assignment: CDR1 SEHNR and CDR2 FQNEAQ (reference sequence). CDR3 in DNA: TGTGCCAGCAGCGTTAGACAGGGTACTAATGAAAAACTGTTTTTT. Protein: CASSVRQGTNEKLFF.

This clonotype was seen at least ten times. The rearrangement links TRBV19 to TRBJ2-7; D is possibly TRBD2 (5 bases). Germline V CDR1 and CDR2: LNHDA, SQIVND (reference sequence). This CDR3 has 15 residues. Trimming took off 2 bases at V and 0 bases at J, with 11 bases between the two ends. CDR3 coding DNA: TGTGCCAGTAGTATACCCGCTAGCCCCTCCTACGAGCAGTACTTC. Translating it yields CASSIPASPSYEQYF.

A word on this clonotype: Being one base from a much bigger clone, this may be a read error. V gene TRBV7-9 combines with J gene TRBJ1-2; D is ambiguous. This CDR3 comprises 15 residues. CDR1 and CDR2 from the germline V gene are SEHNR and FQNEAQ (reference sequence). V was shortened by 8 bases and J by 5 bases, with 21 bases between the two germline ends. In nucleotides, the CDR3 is TGTGCCAGCGGCACCTATAGGCCCCTACTATATGGCTACACCTTC. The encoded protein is CASGTYRPLLYGYTF.

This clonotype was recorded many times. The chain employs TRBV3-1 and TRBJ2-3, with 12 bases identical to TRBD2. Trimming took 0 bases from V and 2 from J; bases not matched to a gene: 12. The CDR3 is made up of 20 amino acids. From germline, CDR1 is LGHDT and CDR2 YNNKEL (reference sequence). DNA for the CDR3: TGTGCCAGCAGCCAAGATATGGCTAGCGGGGGGGATTGGTCCACAGATACGCAGTATTTT. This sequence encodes CASSQDMASGGDWSTDTQYF.

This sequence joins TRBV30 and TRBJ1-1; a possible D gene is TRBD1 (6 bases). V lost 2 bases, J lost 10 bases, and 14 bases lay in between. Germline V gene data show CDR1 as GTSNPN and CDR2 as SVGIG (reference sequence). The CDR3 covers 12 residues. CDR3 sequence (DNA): TGTGCCTGGAGTAAAGAGGGGGGGGGAGCTTTCTTT. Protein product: CAWSKEGGGAFF.